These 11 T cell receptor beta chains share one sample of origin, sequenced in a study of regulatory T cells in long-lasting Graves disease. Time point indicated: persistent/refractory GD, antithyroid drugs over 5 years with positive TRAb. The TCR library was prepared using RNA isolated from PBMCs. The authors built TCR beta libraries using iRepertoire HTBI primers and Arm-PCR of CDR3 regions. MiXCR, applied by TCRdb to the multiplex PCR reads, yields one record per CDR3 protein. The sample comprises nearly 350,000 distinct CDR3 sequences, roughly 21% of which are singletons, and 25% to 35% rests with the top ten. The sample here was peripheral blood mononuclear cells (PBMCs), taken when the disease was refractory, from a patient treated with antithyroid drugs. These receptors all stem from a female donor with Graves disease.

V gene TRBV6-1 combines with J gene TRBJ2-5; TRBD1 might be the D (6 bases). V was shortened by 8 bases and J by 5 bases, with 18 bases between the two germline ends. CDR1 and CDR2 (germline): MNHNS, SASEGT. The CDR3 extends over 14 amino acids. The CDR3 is CASRGQPPQETQYF. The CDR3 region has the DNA TGTGCCAGCCGCGGACAGCCCCCGCAGGAGACCCAGTACTTC.

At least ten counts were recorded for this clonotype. CDR3 DNA sequence: TGTGCCAGCAGTTCTGATATAGGGAAGGACATTCAGTACTTC. It specifies CASSSDIGKDIQYF. This rearrangement joins TRBV6-2 or TRBV6-3 to TRBJ2-4; D unclear. The CDR3 runs to 14 residues. Trimming took off 4 bases at V and 8 bases at J, with 15 bases between the two ends. CDR1 and CDR2 from the germline V gene are MNHEY and SVGEGT.

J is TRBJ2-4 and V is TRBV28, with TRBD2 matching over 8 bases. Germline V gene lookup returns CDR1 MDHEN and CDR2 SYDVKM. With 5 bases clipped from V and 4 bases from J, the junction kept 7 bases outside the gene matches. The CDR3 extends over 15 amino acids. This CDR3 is CASSLPGGTKNIQYF. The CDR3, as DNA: TGTGCCAGCAGTCTCCCGGGGGGGACTAAAAACATTCAGTACTTC.

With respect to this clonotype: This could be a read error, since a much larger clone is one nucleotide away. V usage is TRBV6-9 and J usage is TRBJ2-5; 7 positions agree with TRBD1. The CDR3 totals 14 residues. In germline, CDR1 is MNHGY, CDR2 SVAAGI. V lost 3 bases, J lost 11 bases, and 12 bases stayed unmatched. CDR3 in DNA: TGTGCCAGCAGTTACGACAGGGCCACCTACGGGCAGTACTTC. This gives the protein CASSYDRATYGQYF.

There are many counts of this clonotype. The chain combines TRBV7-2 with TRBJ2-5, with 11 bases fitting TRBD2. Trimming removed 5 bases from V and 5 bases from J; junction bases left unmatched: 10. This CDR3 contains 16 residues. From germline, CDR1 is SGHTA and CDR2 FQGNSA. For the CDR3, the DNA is TGTGCCAGCAGCCCTACTAGACTAGCGGGGATTGAGACCCAGTACTTC. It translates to CASSPTRLAGIETQYF.

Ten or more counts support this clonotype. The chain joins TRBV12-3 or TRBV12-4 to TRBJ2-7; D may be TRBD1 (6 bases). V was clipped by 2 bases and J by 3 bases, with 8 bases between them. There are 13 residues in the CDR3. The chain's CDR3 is CASSLTGLYEQYF. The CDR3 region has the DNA TGTGCCAGCAGTTTAACAGGGCTCTACGAGCAGTACTTC.

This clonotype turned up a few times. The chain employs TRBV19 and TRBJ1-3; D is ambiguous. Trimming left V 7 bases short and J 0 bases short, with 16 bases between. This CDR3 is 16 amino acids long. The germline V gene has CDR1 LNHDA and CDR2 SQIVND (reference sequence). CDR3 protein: CASTPSQVLSGNTIYF. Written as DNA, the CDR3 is TGTGCCAGTACTCCATCCCAGGTTCTCTCTGGAAACACCATATATTTT.

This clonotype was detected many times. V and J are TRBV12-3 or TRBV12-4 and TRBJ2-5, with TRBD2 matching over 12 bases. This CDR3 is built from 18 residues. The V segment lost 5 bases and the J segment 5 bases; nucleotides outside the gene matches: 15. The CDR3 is CASSTTKPSGGARETQYF. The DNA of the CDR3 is TGTGCCAGCAGTACAACCAAACCTAGCGGGGGGGCCCGTGAGACCCAGTACTTC.

This chain's CDR3 is CASSYSKLRVSDNEQFF. The CDR3 DNA sequence: TGTGCCAGCAGTTACTCGAAGCTGCGGGTGAGTGACAATGAGCAGTTCTTC. V and J are TRBV6-5 and TRBJ2-1; tentative D call: TRBD2 (5 bases). The CDR3 sequence is 17 residues long. Trimming removed 0 bases at V and 5 bases at J, with 17 bases between. CDR1 is MNHEY and CDR2 is SVGAGI in the germline V gene.

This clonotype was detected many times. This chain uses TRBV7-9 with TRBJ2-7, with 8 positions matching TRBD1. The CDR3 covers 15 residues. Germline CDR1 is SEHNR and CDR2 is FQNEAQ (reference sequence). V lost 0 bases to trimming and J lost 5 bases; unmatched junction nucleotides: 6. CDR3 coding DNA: TGTGCCAGCAGCTTAGCGCAGGCAGGGGGCGACGAGCAGTACTTC. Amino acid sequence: CASSLAQAGGDEQYF.

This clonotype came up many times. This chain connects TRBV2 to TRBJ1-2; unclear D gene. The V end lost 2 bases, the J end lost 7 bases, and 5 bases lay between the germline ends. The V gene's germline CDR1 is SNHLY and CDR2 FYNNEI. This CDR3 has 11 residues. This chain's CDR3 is CASSEIAGYTF. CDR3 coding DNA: TGTGCCAGCAGTGAAATTGCTGGCTACACCTTC.